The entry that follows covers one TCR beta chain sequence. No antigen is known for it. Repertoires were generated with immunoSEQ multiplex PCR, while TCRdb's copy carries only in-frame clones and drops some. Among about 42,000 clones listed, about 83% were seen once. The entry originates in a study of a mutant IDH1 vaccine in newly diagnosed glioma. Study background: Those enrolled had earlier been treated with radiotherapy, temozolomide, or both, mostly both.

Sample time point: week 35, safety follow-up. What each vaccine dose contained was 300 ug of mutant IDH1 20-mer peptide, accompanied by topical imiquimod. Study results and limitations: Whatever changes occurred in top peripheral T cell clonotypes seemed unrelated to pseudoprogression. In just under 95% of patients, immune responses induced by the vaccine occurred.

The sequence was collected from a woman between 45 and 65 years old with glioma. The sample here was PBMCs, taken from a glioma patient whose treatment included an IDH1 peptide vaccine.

The CDR3 is CAISESGTNTEAFF. CDR3 DNA: TGTGCCATCAGTGAGTCGGGGACGAACACTGAAGCTTTCTTT. This rearrangement joins TRBV10-3 to TRBJ1-1; a possible D gene is TRBD1 (5 bases). The CDR3 runs 14 residues. Germline V lookup: CDR1 ENHRY, CDR2 SYGVKD. V was clipped by 0 bases and J by 1 base, with 6 bases between them.